This record concerns one TCR beta chain sequence. V was clipped by 0 bases and J by 2 bases; unmatched bases: 1. The CDR3 totals 15 residues. Germline V gene sequence: CDR1 SGHTA, CDR2 FQGNSA. A COVID-19 case had been met by exposed participants during the 2 weeks before study entry. In the authors' methods: Nucleated cell number was recorded as an estimate derived from reference gene primer amplification. Some clones are missing from TCRdb's copy, which holds only in-frame ones; the method was immunoSEQ multiplex PCR. Clone size and the V and J calls come from that table; the DNA yielded D and trimming. The sample has 180,000 or so clones; 70% to 80% are singletons. This sample was included in a study of blood T cell repertoires in COVID-19.

The chain is built from TRBV7-2 and TRBJ2-7; 10 nucleotides match TRBD2. This receptor was obtained from a man aged 55 to 69 who had been exposed to COVID-19. What was sequenced was PBMCs or T cells enriched from blood (not recorded which). CDR3 amino acids: CASSLAGLATYEQYF. The CDR3 DNA is TGTGCCAGCAGCTTAGCGGGACTAGCGACCTACGAGCAGTACTTC. Full variable domain (rest looked up from reference TRBV7-2 and TRBJ2-7): GAGVSQSPSNKVTEKGKDVELRCDPISGHTALYWYRQSLGQGLEFLIYFQGNSAPDKSGLPSDRFSAERTGGSVSTLTIQRTQQEDSAVYLCASSLAGLATYEQYFGPGTRLTVT.